This section outlines one T cell receptor (beta chain) sequence together with its context. Its matching antigen is unknown. This record belongs to a study of T cell responses to AZD1222 COVID-19 vaccine. The assay was immunoSEQ multiplex PCR, and TCRdb's table has in-frame clones only and misses some. The sample contains some 130,000 clones, about 90% of which appear only once. CDR3 length equals 14 residues. The J segment lost 8 bases and the V segment lost 6 bases, leaving 12 bases of the junction unmatched. Per germline, CDR1 MNHEY and CDR2 SMNVEV (reference sequence). Whole-study findings and limits: Among the donors, most were white British and more were female, and clonal diversity was possibly underestimated. Without day 14 samples, only post-peak T cell repertoires were studied.

This clonotype was obtained from an adult in good health. This material consisted of peripheral blood, taken on day 0 of AZD1222 vaccination. The V and J genes are TRBV27 and TRBJ1-2, with 7 bases that match TRBD1. The CDR3 here is CASRGTAPGGGYTF. Here the CDR3 DNA reads TGTGCCAGCAGGGGAACAGCGCCAGGGGGGGGCTACACCTTC.